A single sample gave rise to the 14 T cell receptor beta chains below, sequenced in a study of circulating and synovial CD4+ cells in juvenile arthritis (dated by TCRdb to between 2012 and 2015). The library was generated by the immunoSEQ multiplex PCR assay. Sourced from immuneACCESS, this table was stored by TCRdb with only in-frame sequences that have V and J called. A share of the clones is absent; for the studies checked, an unresolved V gene accounts for under half, and the remainder has no known explanation. Recorded for this sample are more than 13,000 clones; around 80% of them occurred a single time. Of the sample, 3% to 4% is held by the ten largest clones. Sequencing was carried out using CD4+ T cells from synovial fluid. These receptors all stem from a human patient with juvenile idiopathic arthritis. Some clones in this sample may be carry-over from other donors' samples.

V usage is TRBV28 and J usage is TRBJ2-5; D might be TRBD2 (6 bases). The CDR3 has 13 residues. Trimming cost V 7 bases and J 1 base, with 10 bases left between them. From germline, CDR1 is MDHEN and CDR2 SYDVKM. The CDR3 spells CASTPGLQETQYF. In nucleotides, the CDR3 is TGTGCCAGCACCCCGGGACTCCAAGAGACCCAGTACTTC.

This clone was seen only a few times. This chain uses TRBV4-2 with TRBJ2-3, with 12 bases lining up with TRBD2. The CDR3 has 19 amino acids. With 0 bases clipped from V and 0 bases from J, the junction kept 7 bases outside the gene matches. Per germline, CDR1 LGHNA and CDR2 YNFKEQ. The CDR3 coding sequence is TGTGCCAGCAGCCAAGATCCAACTAGCGGGGGGCCAAGCACAGATACGCAGTATTTT. The encoded protein is CASSQDPTSGGPSTDTQYF.

A remark on this clone: It is unclear where the CDR3 begins or ends on the DNA, so no DNA is shown, and the CDR3 is as TCRdb lists it. The V call is TRBV21-1, the J call TRBJ2-7; the table's TRBD1 call for D was not verified on the DNA. TRBV21-1 corresponds to a pseudogene. Inclusive of both ends, the CDR3 amounts to 17 amino acids. CDR3: CASSKRTWGQGSYEQYF.

This chain joins TRBV2 and TRBJ1-5; D is undetermined. The germline V gene encodes CDR1 SNHLY and CDR2 FYNNEI. The V end lost 7 bases, the J end lost 0 bases, and 10 bases lay between the germline ends. The length of the CDR3 is 14 residues. The CDR3, as DNA: TGTGCCAGCAACCAGGAATATAGCAATCAGCCCCAGCATTTT. Protein sequence: CASNQEYSNQPQHF.

The V gene is TRBV14, the J gene TRBJ1-1; D is uncertain. The CDR3 is 14 amino acids. Germline loops: CDR1 SGHDN, CDR2 FVKESK. Trimming removed 0 bases from V and 0 bases from J, with 5 bases in between. CDR3 coding DNA: TGTGCCAGCAGCCAAGATCTTGTGAACACTGAAGCTTTCTTT. It codes for CASSQDLVNTEAFF. The whole variable domain, remainder taken from reference TRBV14 and TRBJ1-1, is EAGVTQFPSHSVIEKGQTVTLRCDPISGHDNLYWYRRVMGKEIKFLLHFVKESKQDESGMPNNRFLAERTGGTYSTLKVQPAELEDSGVYFCASSQDLVNTEAFFGQGTRLTVV.

This chain uses TRBV6-6 with TRBJ2-5; 9 positions agree with TRBD1. J lost 5 bases, V lost 6 bases, and 7 bases had no gene match. Germline V lookup: CDR1 MNHNY, CDR2 SVGAGI (reference sequence). The CDR3 spans 14 residues. CDR3: CASRIQGARETQYF. The DNA of the CDR3 is TGTGCCAGCAGAATACAGGGGGCGAGGGAGACCCAGTACTTC.

The chain couples TRBV19 to TRBJ1-2, with 8 bases identical to TRBD1. CDR3 length: 14 amino acids. CDR1 LNHDA and CDR2 SQIVND come from the germline V gene (reference sequence). Trimming took 3 bases from V and 8 from J; bases not matched to a gene: 8. The CDR3 DNA sequence: TGTGCCAGTAGTATCCCCGGACAGGGCCCCGGCTACACCTTC. Amino acids: CASSIPGQGPGYTF.

V usage is TRBV4-3 and J usage is TRBJ2-7, with D tentatively TRBD1 (6 bases). Trimming stripped 0 bases from V and 0 bases from J, with 24 bases between. The CDR3 runs to 20 residues. Germline V gene sequence: CDR1 LGHNA, CDR2 YSLEER. CDR3 nucleotide sequence: TGCGCCAGCAGCCAAGACCGATTACCATCCGGGACATTAAGCTCCTACGAGCAGTACTTC. This gives the protein CASSQDRLPSGTLSSYEQYF.

This clone was detected a few times. The chain combines TRBV19 with TRBJ1-5; no clear D. Trimming removed 3 bases at V and 7 bases at J, with 10 bases between. Per the germline V gene, CDR1 is LNHDA and CDR2 is SQIVND (reference sequence). The CDR3 totals 13 residues. The DNA of the CDR3 is TGTGCCAGTAGTATTTCGGTTTCCCAGCCCCAGCATTTT. It translates to CASSISVSQPQHF.

The chain combines TRBV6-5 with TRBJ2-5, with D unresolved. Germline V gene sequence: CDR1 MNHEY, CDR2 SVGAGI. This CDR3 is 15 amino acids long. With 2 bases removed from V and 2 bases from J, the gap between germline ends came to 12 bases. The CDR3 DNA follows: TGTGCCAGCAGTTACCCCTACTCAGGACAAGAGACCCAGTACTTC. Translated, it gives CASSYPYSGQETQYF.

This clone was observed a single time. The chain is built from TRBV5-1 and TRBJ2-1; D gene unclear. The CDR3 sequence is 14 residues long. Germline assignment: CDR1 SGHRS and CDR2 YFSETQ. The V end lost 4 bases, the J end lost 6 bases, and 14 bases lay between the germline ends. The CDR3 sequence: CASSPSPQLNEQFF. The CDR3 DNA reads as TGCGCCAGCAGCCCATCCCCCCAACTCAATGAGCAGTTCTTC.

The gene calls are TRBV9 and TRBJ2-7; 9 bases agree with TRBD1. The J segment lost 7 bases and the V segment lost 0 bases, leaving 5 bases of the junction unmatched. This CDR3 is 14 amino acids long. The germline gives CDR1 SGDLS, CDR2 YYNGEE. DNA of the CDR3: TGTGCCAGCAGCGTAGAAGGGACAGGGTGGGAGCAGTACTTC. Encoded protein: CASSVEGTGWEQYF.

The chain recombines TRBV6-4 with TRBJ2-3, with D possibly TRBD2 on 6 matching bases. V lost 0 bases and J lost 0, with 10 bases in between. Germline V gene data show CDR1 as MRHNA and CDR2 as SNTAGT. The CDR3 is made up of 16 amino acids. The CDR3 loop reads CASSDSVGGSTDTQYF. The CDR3 region has the DNA TGTGCCAGCAGTGACTCAGTGGGAGGTAGCACAGATACGCAGTATTTT.

This clone was seen a single time. The J gene is TRBJ2-2, the V gene TRBV4-1; D is unresolved. This CDR3 has 15 amino acids. V shed 0 bases and J shed 2 bases, with 7 bases lying between them. Germline CDR1 MGHRA, CDR2 YSYEKL. CDR3 coding DNA: TGCGCCAGCAGCCAAGATAGAGGTAACACCGGGGAGCTGTTTTTT. Translated: CASSQDRGNTGELFF.